This T cell receptor (beta chain) came from a study of cytomegalovirus exposure and HLA in healthy donors (dated by TCRdb to the late 2010s). Study-wide context: According to an earlier analysis of around 600 of the donors, about 170 million T cells yielded roughly 110 million unique TCR beta sequences and approximately 300 Gb of sequence data. Roughly 300 gigabases of sequencing data and approximately 93 million unique TCR sequences were included in an early release covering roughly 600 HLA-typed donors. Of the 398 genotyped donors, roughly 85% fell in the genetic ancestry cluster associated with self-reported Caucasian donors. The study was designed to test whether signatures of past pathogen exposure could be identified by cataloging public T cell receptors. The study profiled the T cell repertoires of under 850 subjects by immunosequencing and related them to cytomegalovirus serostatus. In addition to the first cohort of about 650 subjects, a separate validation cohort of over 90 different subjects was used. To predict cytomegalovirus infection status, the study brought together high-throughput TCR immunosequencing, statistical association of individual TCRs with disease status, and machine learning. To study patterns of TCR occurrence, a later analysis re-analyzed previously published TCR beta repertoires from 550 to 800 donors and added high-resolution HLA genotyping. Rather than using new phenotypic data, the later analysis identified candidate immune exposures from TCR beta sequences and from how often those sequences occurred across donors. To decide whether each TCR beta V gene segment behaved as functional or pseudogenic, an earlier analysis of fewer than 750 of the donors relied on high-throughput TCR beta sequencing. Donor age, sex, ethnicity and CMV serostatus were collected together with the repertoire data. A later genetic analysis used genome-wide SNP genotypes for 398 of the 666 donors, treating that subset as a discovery cohort. All discovery cohort repertoires had been generated using a single sequencing platform. HLA typing covered class I and class II loci at four-digit resolution. Typing coverage varied by locus: about 620-630 donors for A, B, C, DRB1 and DQB1; more than 500 for DQA1; more than 600 for DPA1; roughly 450 for DPB1. Roughly 5 DR-DQ haplotypes were handled as single units for association and clustering, since linkage in the cohort was strong. Among around 400 genotyped donors of the cohort, an average of approximately 230,000 unique TCR beta nucleotide sequences were sequenced per donor, about a sixth of them non-productive.

Overall study results and their limits: Presence/absence analyses assumed roughly uniform sequencing depth across donors, an assumption that may not hold. Immune exposure information for the cohort was limited to CMV serostatus. The authors suggested that the approach could potentially be extended to other disease states and immunological phenotypes. Because the 87-base-pair reads could not distinguish some IMGT-functional V segments, including TRBV6-2 and TRBV6-3, those segments were excluded. The classifier was reported to diagnose cytomegalovirus status with high specificity and sensitivity in both the original cohort and the validation cohort. Assigning TCR associations to individual alleles was difficult when HLA alleles, especially DR and DQ, strongly co-occurred. While some public TCRs were present in many individuals, most TCR sequences turned up only very rarely across donors. In a later genetic analysis, fewer N-insertions in productive TCRs were reported among donors in an Asian-associated ancestry cluster than the approximately 630-donor mean. Correlated functional status among segregating V segments might reflect linkage disequilibrium, but an unknown experimental factor could not be ruled out. Only TCR beta chains were sequenced in this cohort, and the absence of alpha or paired-chain data limited detectable features. An earlier analysis of 587 of the donors showed that most TCR beta V segments appeared in productive rearrangements either about 90% or about 30% of the time, which broadly matched IMGT annotations. The earlier analysis of approximately 590 of the donors excluded some 15 rarely observed V segments, including chromosome 9 orphons, because counts were too low. A further reported finding was that TCR beta sequences accurately predicted the HLA-A and HLA-B alleles for most subjects in the first cohort. HLA typing was unavailable for some donors at each locus, so association tests used only the typed subset. V-gene and J-gene trimming of TCR beta chains was associated with a missense DCLRE1C variant in a later genetic analysis, and the association was replicated in an independent cohort. According to a later analysis, most CMV-associated TCR beta chains appeared to be HLA-restricted, and the HLA associations seemed to be driven largely by CMV exposure. In a later analysis, several top co-occurrence clusters were reported to appear linked to parvovirus B19, influenza, CMV and Epstein-Barr virus. A total of 150 to 200 TCR beta chains were listed by the study as associated with cytomegalovirus. In a later analysis, around 17,000 TCR beta sequences were associated with specific HLA alleles at a false discovery rate of 0.05. The sequencing pipeline was judged likely to have produced a cluster of highly shared sequence variants as a technical artifact. In vitro tests confirmed that a few of the cytomegalovirus-associated TCR beta chains recognize cytomegalovirus antigens. In a later analysis, HLA-associated TCR beta chains were found to be more clonally expanded and to have lower generation probabilities than equally common non-associated chains. A later analysis found that TCR association rates varied across HLA loci, with DRB1 alleles showing the most associated TCRs and HLA-C alleles the fewest.

Regarding this clone: Its antigen is currently not known. Per-nucleotide qualities are absent, and no much larger clonotype sits a single base away.

Libraries were made using the immunoSEQ multiplex PCR assay. For the multiplex PCR, a mixture combining 60 forward primers for TCR Vbeta segments and 13 reverse primers for TCR Jbeta segments was used. A multiplex PCR assay on genomic DNA amplified the CDR3 region of rearranged TCR beta genes. On the Illumina HiSeq System, the amplified TCR beta libraries were sequenced as 87-base-pair reads. In the original analysis: A later analysis counted about 76 million unique TCR beta chains across the 650 to 700 repertoires, and around 9.9 million of these chains were shared by at least two donors. To remove PCR and sequencing errors, raw reads were error-corrected and collapsed into unique sequences using a nearest-neighbor algorithm that merged closely related sequences. V, D and J gene segments were assigned by aligning CDR3 sequences to IMGT reference sequences. Each retained sequence needed at least a six-nucleotide match to both a V gene segment and a J gene segment. A rearrangement counted as productive if the CDR3 had no stop codons and remained in frame with V and J, and every other rearrangement counted as non-productive. CDR3 was defined according to IMGT convention as the region running from the second conserved V-encoded cysteine to the conserved J-encoded phenylalanine. The earlier analysis of fewer than 700 of the donors excluded sequences that lacked an unambiguous match to a single V gene segment. In an earlier analysis of 500 to 750 of the donors, V segments were called functional above 56.7% productive rearrangements and were called segregating when the between-donor standard deviation exceeded 5%. A statistical classification framework was developed to diagnose cytomegalovirus status using the catalog of TCR beta chain sequences. In a later analysis, V and J genes were assigned by comparing TCR nucleotide sequences against IMGT/GENE-DB human TR gene sequences. Using the TCRdist pipeline, a later analysis assigned CDR3 sequences along with most-parsimonious VDJ recombination scenarios. In a later analysis, each TCR beta chain was defined by its CDR3 amino acid sequence together with its V-gene family, and reads lacking a unique V-gene family were excluded. To address suspected cross-contamination and a sequencing artifact, a later analysis removed around 600 highly shared, low-generation-probability nucleotide sequences. A later analysis calculated a clonal expansion index for each public chain from normalized within-repertoire ranks of inferred template counts. A later analysis computed generation probabilities with a VDJ recombination model fitted to out-of-frame rearrangements, and checked the results against IGoR. In a later analysis, hypergeometric tests were used to score TCR-TCR, TCR-HLA and TCR-CMV co-occurrence, with a repertoire-size bias correction applied to TCR pairs. In a later analysis, false discovery rates were estimated by permuting HLA or CMV assignments 20 times. In a later analysis, co-occurring TCRs were grouped using DBSCAN, and TCRdist sequence similarity was added for clustering within HLA-allele-positive subsets. For co-occurrence clustering, repertoires with fewer than 30,000 or more than 120,000 public chains were excluded, along with four or five repertoires with anomalous nucleotide sharing. This immuneACCESS table, as held by TCRdb, lists in-frame sequences with V and J called but not all clones. Of the missing ones, under half trace to an unresolved V gene in checked studies; the others have no known cause. That table is the source of V, J and clone size, and D and trimming were worked out from the DNA. Present in this sample are 220,000 or so clones, about 75% of which were seen just once. The ten top clones hold roughly 2% of the sample.

The germline V gene encodes CDR1 MNHNY and CDR2 SVGAGI (reference sequence). Inclusive of the bounding cysteine and phenylalanine, the CDR3 is 12 residues long. The DNA shown is the 36-base CDR3, in frame from base 1. V is clipped by 3 bases and J by 7 bases, and the sequence between their germline boundaries is 10 bases long. The cohort consisted of some 670 healthy bone marrow donors. All cohort members were sampled while nominally healthy, although unrecorded immune exposures were likely present. The donor tested CMV seronegative and was one of the 352 seronegative cohort members. Each donor provided a peripheral blood sample, and peripheral blood mononuclear cells were used for TCR beta sequencing. Genomic DNA extraction from the blood cell samples was performed with the Qiagen DNeasy Blood Extraction Kit.

The rearranged chain carries TRBV6-6 and TRBJ2-7, with no confidently assigned D gene. The source is a young woman in good health and CMV-seronegative. Sequencing was done on a sample of PBMCs. The CDR3 region has the sequence CASSYGEREQYF. Here is the DNA: TGTGCCAGCAGTTATGGAGAAAGGGAGCAGTACTTC.